This entry features one T cell receptor (beta chain) sequence. What it binds is not known. The V end lost 4 bases, the J end lost 2 bases, and 14 bases lay between the germline ends. This CDR3 has 15 amino acids. The germline V gene encodes CDR1 MNHEY and CDR2 SMNVEV (reference sequence). The record originates from a study of T cell repertoires in cytomegalovirus infection. Study details: CMV epitopes, recently identified HLA-C-restricted and well-studied HLA-B-restricted, were used. CMV infection together with matching HLA type was indicated by public TCR beta signatures.

Study-wide results and limits: Dominating the ex vivo response were HLA-C-restricted CMV-specific TCR beta clonotypes.

TCRdb itself ran the reads through MiXCR, one entry per CDR3 protein. This table has 700,000 to 850,000 distinct CDR3 sequences, 32% appearing once. Sequenced material: cultured CD8+ T cells from PBMCs, taken from culture after CMV antigen stimulation. The TCR was taken from a human donor in good health (CMV status not recorded). Some clones in this sample may be carry-over from other donors' samples. V gene TRBV27 combines with J gene TRBJ1-1, with no clear D. The chain's CDR3 is CASSSLVRHNTEAFF. CDR3 nucleotide sequence: TGTGCCAGCAGTTCCCTAGTCAGACACAACACTGAAGCTTTCTTT.